This T cell receptor beta chain was sequenced for a study of response to subunit inactivated influenza vaccine (dated by TCRdb to 2016 to 2019). Regarding the research as a whole: The study used deep quantitative T cell receptor repertoire profiling to track responses to a trivalent subunit inactivated influenza vaccine. The research as a whole found: The authors proposed that each seasonal influenza vaccination may bring in only a limited number of new T cells.

The library came from RT-PCR. These reads were obtained on an Illumina HiSeq 2500. Starting from the raw public reads, TCRdb applied fastp trimming at Q25, assembled clones with MiXCR and retained in-frame beta chains. Here each entry gathers all rows of one CDR3 protein and keeps the most common genes and DNA. The sample includes about 780,000 distinct CDR3 sequences, with 18% observed a single time. The top ten hold approximately 10% of the sample. V lost 3 bases and J lost 2 bases; the stretch between them is 11 bases long. From the cysteine through the phenylalanine, the CDR3 covers 15 amino acids. This entry keeps only the CDR3 DNA: 45 bases, framed from base 1. On this clonotype itself: There is no known antigen for this receptor. The input lacks base qualities; no much larger clone sits a single base away.

The chain uses TRBV12-3 or TRBV12-4 and TRBJ1-3, with a weak D call of TRBD1 (5 bases match). The sequencing here drew on PBMCs from blood, taken roughly 5 days after vaccination. The sequence came from a man between 45 and 60 years old who received an inactivated influenza vaccine. Donor details come from another sample of the same person, matched by shared clones. The nucleotide sequence is TGTGCCAGCAGTTTCGGGGGGGAGGCTGGAAACACCATATATTTT. Translated, this is CASSFGGEAGNTIYF.